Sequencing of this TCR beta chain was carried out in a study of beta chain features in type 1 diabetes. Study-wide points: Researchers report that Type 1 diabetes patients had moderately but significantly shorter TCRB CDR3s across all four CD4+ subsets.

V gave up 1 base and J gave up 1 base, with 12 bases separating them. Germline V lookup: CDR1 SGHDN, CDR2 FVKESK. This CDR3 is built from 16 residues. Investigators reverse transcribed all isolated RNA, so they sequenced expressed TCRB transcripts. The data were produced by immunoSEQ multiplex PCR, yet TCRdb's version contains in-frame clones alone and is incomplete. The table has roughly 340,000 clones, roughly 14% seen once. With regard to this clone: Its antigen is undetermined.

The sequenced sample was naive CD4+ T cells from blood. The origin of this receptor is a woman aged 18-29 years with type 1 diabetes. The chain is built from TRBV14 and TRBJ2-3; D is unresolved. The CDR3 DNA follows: TGTGCCAGCAGCCAAGGTCTGCGGTTCGGCACAGATACGCAGTATTTT. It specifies CASSQGLRFGTDTQYF. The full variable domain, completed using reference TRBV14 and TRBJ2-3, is EAGVTQFPSHSVIEKGQTVTLRCDPISGHDNLYWYRRVMGKEIKFLLHFVKESKQDESGMPNNRFLAERTGGTYSTLKVQPAELEDSGVYFCASSQGLRFGTDTQYFGPGTRLTVL.